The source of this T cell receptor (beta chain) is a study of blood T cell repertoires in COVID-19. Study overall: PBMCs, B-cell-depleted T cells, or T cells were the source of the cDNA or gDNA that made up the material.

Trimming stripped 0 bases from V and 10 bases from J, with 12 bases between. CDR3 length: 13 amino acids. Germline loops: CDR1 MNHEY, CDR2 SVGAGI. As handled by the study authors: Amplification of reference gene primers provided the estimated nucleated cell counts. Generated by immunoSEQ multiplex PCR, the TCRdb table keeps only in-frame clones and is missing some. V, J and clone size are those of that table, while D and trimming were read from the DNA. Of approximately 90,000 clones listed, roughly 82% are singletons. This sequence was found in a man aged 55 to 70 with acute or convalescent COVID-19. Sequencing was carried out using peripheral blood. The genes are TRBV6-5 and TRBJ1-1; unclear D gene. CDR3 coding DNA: TGTGCCAGCAGTTACTCGACGTTAGCATCAGCTTTCTTT. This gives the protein CASSYSTLASAFF.